The 32 T cell receptor beta chains below come from one sample, sequenced in a study of T cells in Graves' hyperthyroidism and ophthalmopathy. Researchers amplified the TCR beta CDR3 regions from RNA transcripts. A set of HTBI primers served as the primers for a first-round RT-PCR of the TCR CDR3. TCRdb fed the multiplex PCR reads into MiXCR, producing one record per CDR3 protein. The sample includes about 400,000 distinct CDR3 sequences, about 15% of them seen just once. The sample was blood. The receptor set was obtained from a woman in her 30s with Graves' hyperthyroidism.

The chain recombines TRBV12-3 or TRBV12-4 with TRBJ2-7; TRBD1 agrees at 9 bases. The CDR3 contains 14 residues. J lost 2 bases, V lost 6 bases, and 5 bases had no gene match. CDR3 in DNA: TGTGCCAGCAGCCGACAGGGGGTTACCTACGAGCAGTACTTC. Translating it yields CASSRQGVTYEQYF.

This clonotype was counted many times. The V gene is TRBV20-1, the J gene TRBJ2-3; no clear D gene. Looked up from germline, CDR1 is DFQATT and CDR2 is SNEGSKA (reference sequence). V lost 2 bases and J 0 bases, leaving 9 bases between the germline ends. The CDR3 is 14 residues long. The CDR3 DNA is TGCAGTGCTAGACCCCAACTCAGCACAGATACGCAGTATTTT. Translating gives CSARPQLSTDTQYF.

V gene TRBV19 combines with J gene TRBJ2-1; 8 bases agree with TRBD1. CDR1 is LNHDA and CDR2 is SQIVND in the germline V gene (reference sequence). The CDR3 loop spans 17 amino acids. J lost 0 bases, V lost 5 bases, and 9 bases had no gene match. In nucleotides, the CDR3 is TGTGCCAGTAGTTCGGACAGGGCCGACTCCTCCTACAATGAGCAGTTCTTC. This translates into CASSSDRADSSYNEQFF. Full variable domain (missing parts from reference TRBV19 and TRBJ2-1): DGGITQSPKYLFRKEGQNVTLSCEQNLNHDAMYWYRQDPGQGLRLIYYSQIVNDFQKGDIAEGYSVSREKKESFPLTVTSAQKNPTAFYLCASSSDRADSSYNEQFFGPGTRLTVL.

The CDR3 DNA reads TGTGCCAGTAGTATTCTGGGACAGGGCCAAGAGACCCAGTACTTC. Its protein is CASSILGQGQETQYF. The chain carries TRBV19 and TRBJ2-5; 9 bases fit TRBD1. Germline-derived CDR1 and CDR2 are LNHDA and SQIVND (reference sequence). V was clipped by 3 bases and J by 1 base; unmatched bases: 3. The CDR3 sequence is 15 residues long.

This clonotype was seen at least ten times. This chain uses TRBV7-2 with TRBJ2-5; 11 bases align to TRBD2. V shed 4 bases, J shed 5 bases, and the junction held 12 bases outside the gene matches. Germline CDR1 SGHTA, CDR2 FQGNSA. The CDR3 has 17 residues. CDR3 protein: CASSSVASGRRRETQYF. The CDR3 nucleotides read TGTGCCAGCAGCTCAGTGGCTAGCGGGAGGCGTCGGGAGACCCAGTACTTC.

With regard to this clonotype: A clone one base away is much larger, so this may be a read error. The chain recombines TRBV30 with TRBJ2-7; perhaps D is TRBD1 or TRBD2 (5 bases each). The length of the CDR3 is 15 residues. In germline, CDR1 is GTSNPN, CDR2 SVGIG (reference sequence). The CDR3 nucleotides read TGTGCCTGGAGTGTCTATGGGGACGTCACCTACGAGCAGCACTTC. It encodes CAWSVYGDVTYEQHF.

At least ten counts were recorded for this clonotype. The chain combines TRBV6-6 with TRBJ1-6; no clear D. The CDR3 is 16 amino acids. Germline assignment: CDR1 MNHNY and CDR2 SVGAGI (reference sequence). V gave up 2 bases and J gave up 0 bases, with 8 bases separating them. CDR3 in amino acids: CASSYGQSSYNSPLHF. CDR3 coding DNA: TGTGCCAGCAGTTACGGGCAGAGCTCCTATAATTCACCCCTCCACTTT.

The CDR3 reads CASSGDRGASDEQYF. The CDR3 bases are TGTGCCAGCAGTGGGGACAGGGGGGCCTCGGACGAGCAGTACTTC. The rearrangement links TRBV2 to TRBJ2-7; 11 bases map to TRBD1. V was pared by 4 bases and J by 5 bases, with 7 bases of the junction left unmatched. The CDR3 covers 15 residues. CDR1 is SNHLY, CDR2 FYNNEI, per germline.

The table lists this clonotype with a few counts. The rearrangement links TRBV20-1 to TRBJ2-2; no firm D call. This CDR3 is 12 amino acids long. Trimming stripped 3 bases from V and 2 bases from J, with 4 bases between. CDR1 DFQATT and CDR2 SNEGSKA come from the germline V gene (reference sequence). The CDR3 region has the DNA TGCAGTGCTAGGTTAAACACCGGGGAGCTGTTTTTT. Its protein product is CSARLNTGELFF.

The chain employs TRBV19 and TRBJ2-2, with D unresolved. The CDR3 covers 14 residues. Trimming removed 4 bases at V and 8 bases at J, with 14 bases between. Germline assignment: CDR1 LNHDA and CDR2 SQIVND (reference sequence). DNA for the CDR3: TGTGCCAGTAGTACCGGCCTTGTTAGGGGGGAGCTGTTTTTT. This translates into CASSTGLVRGELFF.

This clonotype was detected once. The genes are TRBV20-1 and TRBJ2-1; unclear D gene. Germline CDR1 DFQATT, CDR2 SNEGSKA (reference sequence). V shed 3 bases and J shed 6 bases, with 6 bases lying between them. The CDR3 runs 11 residues. For the CDR3, the DNA is TGCAGTGCTAGGAGTGGCAATGAGCAGTTCTTC. Protein sequence: CSARSGNEQFF.

This clonotype was counted ten times or more. The V call is TRBV18, the J call TRBJ2-7, with 9 bases lining up with TRBD2. CDR1 and CDR2 from the germline V gene are KGHSH and LQKENI. Trimming at V came to 4 bases and at J to 4 bases, leaving 8 bases not matched to a gene. This CDR3 has 15 amino acids. This CDR3 is CASSLVPSGIYEQYF. The CDR3 bases are TGTGCCAGCTCACTAGTTCCTAGCGGGATATACGAGCAGTACTTC. Full variable domain (missing parts from reference TRBV18 and TRBJ2-7): NAGVMQNPRHLVRRRGQEARLRCSPMKGHSHVYWYRQLPEEGLKFMVYLQKENIIDESGMPKERFSAEFPKEGPSILRIQQVVRGDSAAYFCASSLVPSGIYEQYFGPGTRLTVT.

This clonotype was counted ten times or more. The chain joins TRBV7-2 to TRBJ2-7; TRBD2 is a possible D gene (6 bases). The CDR3 extends over 16 amino acids. The germline gives CDR1 SGHTA, CDR2 FQGNSA. The ends were cut back, 1 base at V and 1 base at J, with 14 bases in the middle. This CDR3 is CASSLGLGLASYEQYF. CDR3 DNA: TGTGCCAGCAGCTTAGGCTTGGGACTGGCATCCTACGAGCAGTACTTC.

This clonotype was seen repeatedly, ten times or more. The CDR3 region has the DNA TGTGCCAGCAGTCCGCGCCTGGGAGTAGGTCGCAATGAGCAGTTCTTC. Its protein is CASSPRLGVGRNEQFF. The chain joins TRBV28 to TRBJ2-1, with D tentatively TRBD2 (5 bases). Trimming removed 5 bases from V and 6 bases from J, with 20 bases in between. In germline, CDR1 is MDHEN, CDR2 SYDVKM. The CDR3 is made up of 16 amino acids.

This clonotype occurred a few times. The chain is built from TRBV7-9 and TRBJ1-1, with 11 bases matching TRBD1. The V gene's germline CDR1 is SEHNR and CDR2 FQNEAQ (reference sequence). The CDR3 has 16 residues. J gave up 0 bases and V 5 bases, and 5 bases lay outside the gene matches. The CDR3: CASSRGTGGMNTEAFF. In DNA form, the CDR3 reads TGTGCCAGCAGCCGCGGGACAGGGGGGATGAACACTGAAGCTTTCTTT. The full variable domain, in which reference TRBV7-9 and TRBJ1-1 provide the parts outside the CDR3, is DTGVSQNPRHKITKRGQNVTFRCDPISEHNRLYWYRQTLGQGPEFLTYFQNEAQLEKSRLLSDRFSAERPKGSFSTLEIQRTEQGDSAMYLCASSRGTGGMNTEAFFGQGTRLTVV.

This clonotype has a handful of counts. The chain couples TRBV28 to TRBJ2-3, with TRBD2 identical over 12 bases. The CDR3 loop spans 16 amino acids. Germline CDR1 and CDR2: MDHEN and SYDVKM. V dropped 3 bases and J dropped 8; count of bases not matched to a gene: 9. In nucleotides, the CDR3 is TGTGCCAGCAGTTTCAGGCGACTAGCGGGAGAGGGTACGCAGTATTTT. Translating it yields CASSFRRLAGEGTQYF.

In its sample, this clonotype was seen many times. This chain links TRBV28 with TRBJ2-1, with 9 bases fitting TRBD2. V shed 5 bases, J shed 12 bases, and the junction held 14 bases outside the gene matches. Germline assignment: CDR1 MDHEN and CDR2 SYDVKM. The CDR3 totals 15 residues. Written as DNA, the CDR3 is TGTGCCAGCAGTGGGAGCCTAGCGGGACTCGTGGGGCAGTTCTTC. It yields the protein CASSGSLAGLVGQFF.

In this sample, this clonotype turned up many times. The V gene is TRBV3-1, the J gene TRBJ2-7; D remains ambiguous. The CDR3 length is 16 residues. Germline CDR1 and CDR2: LGHDT and YNNKEL (reference sequence). Trimming took 4 bases from V and 3 from J, leaving 19 bases between them. Here the CDR3 DNA reads TGTGCCAGCAGCCTATCGATTCCCCCTTTCGTCTACGAGCAGTACTTC. As protein: CASSLSIPPFVYEQYF.

The table lists this clonotype with many counts. V and J are TRBV7-8 and TRBJ1-1, with 8 bases identical to TRBD1. This CDR3 has 14 residues. With 6 bases clipped from V and 5 bases from J, the junction kept 8 bases outside the gene matches. Germline V gives CDR1 SGHVS, CDR2 FQNEAQ. The CDR3 loop is CASRPGQGRTEAFF. In DNA form, the CDR3 reads TGTGCCAGCAGACCCGGACAGGGAAGGACTGAAGCTTTCTTT.

This sequence joins TRBV7-9 and TRBJ2-1; maybe TRBD2 (5 bases). V dropped 3 bases and J dropped 0 bases, with 9 bases sitting between them. The CDR3 sequence is 15 residues long. Germline CDR1 and CDR2: SEHNR and FQNEAQ (reference sequence). CDR3 coding DNA: TGTGCCAGCAGCTTTGCGGGTATCTCCTACAATGAGCAGTTCTTC. Protein sequence: CASSFAGISYNEQFF.

This clonotype was seen only a few times. This sequence joins TRBV27 and TRBJ1-2; D not resolved. The CDR3 is made up of 16 amino acids. Germline V gives CDR1 MNHEY, CDR2 SMNVEV (reference sequence). The V end lost 5 bases, the J end lost 2 bases, and 18 bases lay between the germline ends. This chain's CDR3 is CASSHWSPRGNYGYTF. Here the CDR3 DNA reads TGTGCCAGCAGTCATTGGTCTCCCCGCGGCAACTATGGCTACACCTTC.

The DNA for the CDR3 is TGTGCCAGCAGCACGCGGGACAGCCAAGCTTTCTTT. This gives the protein CASSTRDSQAFF. This rearrangement joins TRBV7-9 to TRBJ1-1, with TRBD1 identical over 7 bases. The CDR3 has 12 residues. Germline CDR1 and CDR2: SEHNR and FQNEAQ (reference sequence). Trimming removed 5 bases from V and 9 bases from J; junction bases left unmatched: 6.

The CDR3 nucleotides read TGCGCCAGCAGCTTGGGGGGCGGCAGTCAGCCCCAGCATTTT. Translation gives CASSLGGGSQPQHF. This chain joins TRBV5-1 and TRBJ1-5; possible D gene TRBD1, 5 bases. Germline values: CDR1 SGHRS, CDR2 YFSETQ. The CDR3 is 14 amino acids. V shed 0 bases and J shed 6 bases, with 10 bases lying between them.

This clonotype was observed a handful of times. The DNA for the CDR3 is TGTGCCAGCAGTGTGCGTGAACTGGAGCAGTTCTTC. Its protein product is CASSVRELEQFF. The V gene is TRBV6-1, the J gene TRBJ2-1; D ambiguous. Germline values: CDR1 MNHNS, CDR2 SASEGT. Trimming took off 4 bases at V and 10 bases at J, with 11 bases between the two ends. The CDR3 sequence is 12 residues long.

The table lists this clonotype with many counts. The chain uses TRBV28 and TRBJ1-1, with D perhaps matching TRBD1 (5 bases). Trimming stripped 4 bases from V and 3 bases from J, with 6 bases between. This CDR3 is 12 amino acids long. Germline CDR1 and CDR2: MDHEN and SYDVKM. In nucleotides, the CDR3 is TGTGCCAGCAGTTGGGGCTACACTGAAGCTTTCTTT. Its translation: CASSWGYTEAFF.

The sample holds many counts of this clonotype. J is TRBJ2-2 and V is TRBV18, with 8 bases matching TRBD2. The CDR3 is 16 amino acids. Per the germline V gene, CDR1 is KGHSH and CDR2 is LQKENI. The trim removed 2 bases at V and 4 bases at J, leaving 6 bases unmatched. The CDR3, as DNA: TGTGCCAGCTCACCATACCGGCGGGAGGCCACCGGGGAGCTGTTTTTT. Translating it yields CASSPYRREATGELFF.

This clonotype appeared a few times. This chain connects TRBV7-9 to TRBJ2-2, with TRBD2 matching over 10 bases. The junction had 7 bases not matched to a gene; V was cut back by 5 bases and J by 1 base. Germline CDR1 SEHNR, CDR2 FQNEAQ (reference sequence). The CDR3 totals 17 residues. The CDR3 region is CASSPPSSGGNTGELFF. As DNA, the CDR3 is TGTGCCAGCAGCCCACCTTCTAGCGGGGGGAACACCGGGGAGCTGTTTTTT.

This clonotype was seen repeatedly, ten times or more. The chain employs TRBV3-1 and TRBJ1-1; D not certain. The V gene's germline CDR1 is LGHDT and CDR2 YNNKEL (reference sequence). The CDR3 runs 14 residues. Trimming took 1 base from V and 1 from J, leaving 7 bases between them. The CDR3, as DNA: TGTGCCAGCAGCCAAGGATGGGGGAACACTGAAGCTTTCTTT. Its protein is CASSQGWGNTEAFF. The complete variable domain, with remaining parts taken from reference TRBV3-1 and TRBJ1-1, reads DTAVSQTPKYLVTQMGNDKSIKCEQNLGHDTMYWYKQDSKKFLKIMFSYNNKELIINETVPNRFSPKSPDKAHLNLHINSLELGDSAVYFCASSQGWGNTEAFFGQGTRLTVV.

In this sample, this clonotype turned up many times. This chain joins TRBV3-1 and TRBJ2-3; 7 nucleotides agree with TRBD2. CDR3 size: 19 residues. Germline CDR1 reads LGHDT; CDR2 reads YNNKEL (reference sequence). J gave up 4 bases and V 0 bases, and 16 bases lay outside the gene matches. CDR3 coding DNA: TGTGCCAGCAGCCAAGACGGAGCGGGAAAATTCGGGATCCCAGATACGCAGTATTTT. Its translation: CASSQDGAGKFGIPDTQYF.

The V call is TRBV20-1, the J call TRBJ2-1; 13 bases map to TRBD2. Germline lookup yields CDR1 DFQATT and CDR2 SNEGSKA (reference sequence). V trimming: 0 bases; J trimming: 3 bases; junction bases outside the gene matches: 5. The CDR3 sequence is 17 residues long. CDR3 sequence: CSARDPRTSGSYNEQFF. The DNA for the CDR3 is TGCAGTGCTAGAGACCCACGGACTAGCGGGAGCTACAATGAGCAGTTCTTC.

The table lists this clonotype with many counts. The rearrangement uses TRBV7-2 and TRBJ2-7; D unresolved. Between the trimmed V and J ends, which lost 4 bases and 6 bases, there was a span of 19 bases. The CDR3 is 15 residues long. From germline, CDR1 is SGHTA and CDR2 FQGNSA. CDR3 nucleotide sequence: TGTGCCAGCAGCTCCGGACCAAAACAAAGCTTCGAGCAGTACTTC. Residues: CASSSGPKQSFEQYF. Variable domain in full (rest from reference TRBV7-2 and TRBJ2-7): GAGVSQSPSNKVTEKGKDVELRCDPISGHTALYWYRQSLGQGLEFLIYFQGNSAPDKSGLPSDRFSAERTGGSVSTLTIQRTQQEDSAVYLCASSSGPKQSFEQYFGPGTRLTVT.

The chain is built from TRBV28 and TRBJ2-7; 9 bases align to TRBD2. V lost 7 bases, J lost 4 bases, and 5 bases stayed unmatched. The CDR3 has 13 amino acids. From germline, CDR1 is MDHEN and CDR2 SYDVKM. Written as DNA, the CDR3 is TGTGCCAGCATCGGCGGGAGGGAATACGAGCAGTACTTC. It yields the protein CASIGGREYEQYF.